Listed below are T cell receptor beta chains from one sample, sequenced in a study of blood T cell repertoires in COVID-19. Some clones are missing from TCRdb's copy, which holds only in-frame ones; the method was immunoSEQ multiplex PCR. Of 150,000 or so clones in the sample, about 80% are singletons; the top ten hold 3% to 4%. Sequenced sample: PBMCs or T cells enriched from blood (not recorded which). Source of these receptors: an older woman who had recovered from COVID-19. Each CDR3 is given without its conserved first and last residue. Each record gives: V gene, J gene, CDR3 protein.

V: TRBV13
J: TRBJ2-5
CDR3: ASSTRTSGQETQY

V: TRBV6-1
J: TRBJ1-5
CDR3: ASSEIQGNQPQH

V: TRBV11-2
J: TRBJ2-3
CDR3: ASSPGTVSTDTQY

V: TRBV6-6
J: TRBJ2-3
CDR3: ASSRAWTHPITDTQY

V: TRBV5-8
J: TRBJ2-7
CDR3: ASSTQGFGSYEQY

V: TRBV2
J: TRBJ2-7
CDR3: ASSEPGLTDYEQY

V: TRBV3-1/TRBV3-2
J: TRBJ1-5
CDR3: ASSQDTNSNQPQH

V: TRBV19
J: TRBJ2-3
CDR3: ASSIGTGGYTQY

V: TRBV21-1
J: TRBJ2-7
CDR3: ASSKNGDRGDEQY

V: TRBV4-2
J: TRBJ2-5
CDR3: ASSQGGVPSGGTEETQY

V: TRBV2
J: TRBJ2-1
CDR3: ASSLAVEQF

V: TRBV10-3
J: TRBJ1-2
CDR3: AISAQNEGQGSGYT

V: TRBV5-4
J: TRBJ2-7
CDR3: ASSTGTSGEQY

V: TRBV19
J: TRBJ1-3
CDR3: ASKDQASPSDGNTIY

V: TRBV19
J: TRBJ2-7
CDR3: ASSMLTGGTYEQY

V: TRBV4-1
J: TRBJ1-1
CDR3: ASSQVPGAYDRGKNTEAF

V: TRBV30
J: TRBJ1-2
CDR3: ACKLQARFT

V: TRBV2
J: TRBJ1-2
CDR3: ASKGDRALYGYT

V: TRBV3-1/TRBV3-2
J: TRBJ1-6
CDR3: ASSQGQGNNSPLH

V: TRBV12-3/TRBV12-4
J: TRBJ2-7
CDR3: ASSFGQTEQY

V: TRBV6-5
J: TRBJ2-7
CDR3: ASTPTRGYEQY

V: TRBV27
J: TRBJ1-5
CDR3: ASSTRRDQPQH

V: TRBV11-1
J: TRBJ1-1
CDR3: ASSLAWSDAGLNAEAF

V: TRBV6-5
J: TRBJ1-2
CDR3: ASSPTDGTAGGYT

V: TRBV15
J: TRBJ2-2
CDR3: ATSRDLLARTNTGELF

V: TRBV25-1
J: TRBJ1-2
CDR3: ASSESWGDFGYT

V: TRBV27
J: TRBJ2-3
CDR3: ASSFPRGRGSHTQY

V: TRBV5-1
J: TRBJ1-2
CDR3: ASSVTGERGYT

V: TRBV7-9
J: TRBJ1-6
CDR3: ASSLRDRGHSPLH

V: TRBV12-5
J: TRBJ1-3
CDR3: ASGLPTAAGNTIY

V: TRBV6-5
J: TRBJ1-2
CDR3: ASKSPGQGNYGYT

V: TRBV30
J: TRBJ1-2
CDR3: AWSPGQAYSNYGYT

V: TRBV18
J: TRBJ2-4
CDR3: ASSPQVEGAKNIQY

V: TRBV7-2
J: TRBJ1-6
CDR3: ASSLAPPGSYNSPLH

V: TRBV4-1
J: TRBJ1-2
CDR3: ASSLTDDRGPNYGYT

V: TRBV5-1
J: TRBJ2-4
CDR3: ASSLGRQGVAKNIQY

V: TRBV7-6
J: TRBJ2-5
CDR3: ASSSRDSQETQY

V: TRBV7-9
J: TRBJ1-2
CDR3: ASSLLVDTYDGYT

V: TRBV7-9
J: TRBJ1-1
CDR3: ASSLEQGVTEAF

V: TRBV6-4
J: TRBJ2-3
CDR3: ASSGQGWTDTQY

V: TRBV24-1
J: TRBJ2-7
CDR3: ATSGGTGTDYEQY

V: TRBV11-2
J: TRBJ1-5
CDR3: ASSDRDSNQPQH

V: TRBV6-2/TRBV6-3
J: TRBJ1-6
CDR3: ASSGAGTLNSPLH

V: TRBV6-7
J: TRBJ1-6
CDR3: ASSYRRGNSPLH

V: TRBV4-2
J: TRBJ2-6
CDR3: ASSQGTVSGANVLT

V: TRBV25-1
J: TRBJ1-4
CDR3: ASSEWGQEDEKLF

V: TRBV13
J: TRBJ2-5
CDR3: ASSLRDTGNQETQY

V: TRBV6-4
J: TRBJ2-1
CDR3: ASSDPGYLNEQF

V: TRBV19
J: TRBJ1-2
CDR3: ASSIMGLYGYT

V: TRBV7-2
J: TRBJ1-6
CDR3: ASNHLTGNNSPLH

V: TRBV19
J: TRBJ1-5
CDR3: ASSDRGQDNQPQH

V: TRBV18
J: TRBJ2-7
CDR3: ASSPTGDDYEQY

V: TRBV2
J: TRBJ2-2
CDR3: ASSLLAGGYTGELF

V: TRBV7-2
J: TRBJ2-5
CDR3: AHRGGVETQY

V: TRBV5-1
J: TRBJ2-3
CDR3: ASSLLWAGTDTQY

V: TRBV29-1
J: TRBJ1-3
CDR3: SVAGGGNTIY

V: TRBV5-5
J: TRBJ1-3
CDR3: ASSLVLWGQAGNTIY

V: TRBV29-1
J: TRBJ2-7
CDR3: SVVHNSYEQY

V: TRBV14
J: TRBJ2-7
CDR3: ASSHWSQGKREQY

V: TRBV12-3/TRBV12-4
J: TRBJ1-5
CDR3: ASSLHGDQPQH